The next 22 T cell receptor beta chains were all read from a single sample in a study of tumor-infiltrating lymphocytes in primary liver carcinoma. From 500 ng of total RNA, TCR beta-specific cDNA was reverse-transcribed using a constant-region primer. Employing slightly modified ARM-PCR, three nested multiplex PCR rounds were run, and these gave rise to the TCR beta libraries. The study ran its first two PCR rounds for roughly 9 cycles each, using TRBV1-TRBV30 forward primers and a C-beta reverse primer. TCRdb used MiXCR to reprocess the multiplex PCR reads, holding one entry per CDR3 protein. Found here are 80,000 or so distinct CDR3 sequences, under 75% of them singletons; the top ten hold about 25%. The source material, roughly 18-30 mg of unsorted bulk tissue, was used to co-extract RNA and DNA. Sequences were obtained from tumor-adjacent normal liver tissue. These receptors originate from a man aged 40-49 years with primary liver carcinoma and hepatitis B virus infection.

This clonotype was counted at least ten times. The chain couples TRBV12-3 or TRBV12-4 to TRBJ1-2; TRBD1 is a possible D gene (6 bases). Trimming took off 11 bases at V and 3 bases at J, with 19 bases between the two ends. The CDR3 spans 14 residues. CDR3 sequence: CAGLGTMGHYGYTF. The CDR3 nucleotides read TGTGCCGGGCTCGGGACAATGGGGCACTATGGCTACACCTTC.

This sequence joins TRBV5-1 and TRBJ2-1; D unresolved. The CDR3 loop spans 12 amino acids. Trimming stripped 0 bases from V and 10 bases from J, with 8 bases between. Germline CDR1 SGHRS, CDR2 YFSETQ. In DNA form, the CDR3 reads TGCGCCAGCAGCTTGGGGTGGGTGGAGCAGTTCTTC. This sequence encodes CASSLGWVEQFF.

A note on this clonotype: Relative to the germline gene, one junction end is altered; a read error may explain this. This chain links TRBV4-3 with TRBJ2-5; tentative D call: TRBD2 (5 bases). Germline CDR1 reads LGHNA; CDR2 reads YSLEER. The CDR3 has 13 residues. The CDR3 DNA is TGTGCCAGCAGTCGAGGGCCGGTAGAGACCCAGTACTTC. Protein: CASSRGPVETQYF.

To note about this clonotype: This may stem from a read error, because a much larger clone lies one nucleotide away. V is TRBV7-9 and J is TRBJ2-7; D gene unclear. The CDR3 is made up of 13 amino acids. V was clipped by 5 bases and J by 0 bases, with 8 bases between them. Germline V lookup: CDR1 SEHNR, CDR2 FQNEAQ (reference sequence). The CDR3 here is CASSRPPSYEQYV. CDR3 sequence (DNA): TGTGCCAGCAGCCGCCCTCCCTCCTACGAGCAGTACGTC.

Details on this clonotype: The limits of the CDR3 on the DNA are not certain, so only TCRdb's listed CDR3 is given. The V gene is TRBV11-2, the J gene TRBJ2-3; TRBD1, the table's D call, lacks a check against the DNA. The germline CDR1 and CDR2 sequences are SGHAT and FQNNGV. The CDR3 totals 15 residues, both ends included. CDR3 protein: CVSRFYRCSTDTQYF.

By frequency in the sample, this clonotype is medium-sized. The chain couples TRBV11-2 to TRBJ1-1; D gene ambiguous. The CDR3 has 13 residues. V lost 5 bases to trimming and J lost 3 bases, with 10 bases between them. From germline, CDR1 is SGHAT and CDR2 FQNNGV. CDR3 sequence reads: CASSVGLHTEAFF. The CDR3 region has the DNA TGTGCCAGCAGCGTAGGGTTGCACACTGAAGCTTTCTTT.

About this clonotype itself: A much larger clone differs by one base, so this may be a read error. The V gene is TRBV28, the J gene TRBJ2-1; 7 bases line up with TRBD1. Germline-derived CDR1 and CDR2 are MDHEN and SYDVKM. The CDR3 covers 12 residues. The CDR3 here is CVSSPRGHEQFF. CDR3 nucleotides: TGTGTCAGCAGCCCGAGGGGGCATGAGCAGTTCTTC.

Comments on this clonotype: This may stem from a read error, because a much larger clone lies one nucleotide away. The rearrangement joins TRBV12-3 or TRBV12-4 to TRBJ2-3, with D perhaps matching TRBD2 (6 bases). CDR3 length: 14 residues. CDR3 amino acids: CASSFGGLTDTHYF. The CDR3 DNA is TGTGCCAGCAGTTTCGGGGGTCTCACAGATACGCACTATTTT.

The chain combines TRBV5-1 with TRBJ2-6; D call uncertain. Trimming left V 2 bases short and J 2 bases short, with 8 bases between. The CDR3 sequence is 15 residues long. Germline lookup yields CDR1 SGHRS and CDR2 YFSETQ. CDR3 amino acids: CASSLHTPGANVLTF. The CDR3 nucleotides are TGCGCCAGCAGCTTACACACTCCTGGGGCCAACGTCCTGACTTTC.

V usage is TRBV10-2 and J usage is TRBJ2-7; D gene ambiguous. Germline values: CDR1 WSHSY, CDR2 SAAADI. CDR3 length: 13 residues. Trimming removed 4 bases from V and 3 bases from J, with 10 bases in between. Written as DNA, the CDR3 is TGCGCCAGCAGTGGGGCACTCTACTACGAGCAGTACTTC. This sequence encodes CASSGALYYEQYF.

This clonotype was recorded only once. The chain joins TRBV28 to TRBJ2-7, with 10 bases lining up with TRBD2. Germline V gene data show CDR1 as MDHEN and CDR2 as SYDVKM. The V segment lost 9 bases and the J segment 7 bases; nucleotides outside the gene matches: 12. This CDR3 is built from 14 residues. CDR3 sequence (DNA): TGTGCCAGTAGTCCACTAGCGGGAAACTATGAGCAGTACTTC. The encoded protein is CASSPLAGNYEQYF.

Turning to this clonotype: This may come from a read error, since a much larger clone is one base off. V is TRBV28 and J is TRBJ2-7; 14 bases align to TRBD2. CDR3 length: 16 residues. CDR1 is MDHEN, CDR2 SYDVKM, per germline. J gave up 7 bases and V 9 bases, and 14 bases lay outside the gene matches. The CDR3: CARKTGTSGRTGEQYF. In DNA form, the CDR3 reads TGTGCCAGAAAAACCGGGACTAGCGGGAGAACCGGTGAGCAGTACTTC. Variable domain in full (rest from reference TRBV28 and TRBJ2-7): DVKVTQSSRYLVKRTGEKVFLECVQDMDHENMFWYRQDPGLGLRLIYFSYDVKMKEKGDIPEGYSVSREKKERFSLILESASTNQTSMYLCARKTGTSGRTGEQYFGPGTRLTVT.

Of note for this clonotype: Germline and junction disagree at one end, which may indicate a read error. The chain has TRBV5-6 and TRBJ2-2; D might be TRBD2 (5 bases). CDR1 SGHDT and CDR2 YYEEEE come from the germline V gene. The CDR3 totals 15 residues. CDR3 nucleotide sequence: TGCGTCAGCAGCCTAGGGTTCGCGAACACCGGGGAGCTGCTTTTT. It yields the protein CVSSLGFANTGELLF.

This chain joins TRBV11-1 and TRBJ1-5; the match to TRBD1 covers 8 bases. V was pared by 5 bases and J by 9 bases, with 21 bases of the junction left unmatched. Germline CDR1 reads SGHAT; CDR2 reads FQDESV (reference sequence). The CDR3 consists of 18 residues. The CDR3 sequence is CASSHDHKQGDKELPQHF. In DNA, the CDR3 is TGTGCCAGCAGCCACGATCATAAACAGGGGGATAAGGAACTGCCCCAGCATTTT. The full variable domain, rest sourced from reference TRBV11-1 and TRBJ1-5, is EAEVAQSPRYKITEKSQAVAFWCDPISGHATLYWYRQILGQGPELLVQFQDESVVDDSQLPKDRFSAERLKGVDSTLKIQPAELGDSAMYLCASSHDHKQGDKELPQHFGDGTRLSIL.

A few counts support this clonotype. The chain couples TRBV20-1 to TRBJ1-6, with D possibly TRBD1 on 5 matching bases. The CDR3 spans 16 residues. CDR1 is DFQATT, CDR2 SNEGSKA, per germline (reference sequence). Trimming removed 3 bases from V and 7 bases from J, with 19 bases in between. The DNA of the CDR3 is TGCAGTGCTAGTTGGGTTGGGACCGCAACGAATTCACCCCTCCACTTT. Its translation: CSASWVGTATNSPLHF.

Comment on this clonotype: A much bigger clone sits one base away, suggesting this may be a read error. The V call is TRBV29-1, the J call TRBJ1-1; 8 bases are shared with TRBD1. Germline CDR1 is SQVTM and CDR2 is ANQGSEA. CDR3 length: 14 residues. Trimming at V came to 4 bases and at J to 2 bases, leaving 6 bases not matched to a gene. This CDR3 reads CSVARQGFNTEAFF. DNA of the CDR3: TGCAGCGTTGCAAGACAGGGGTTTAACACTGAAGCTTTCTTT.

About this clonotype itself: An end of the junction does not agree with germline; a read error may underlie this. V is TRBV29-1 and J is TRBJ2-1, with D uncertain. CDR3 length: 10 amino acids. Per the germline V gene, CDR1 is SQVTM and CDR2 is ANQGSEA. CDR3 coding DNA: TGCAGTGTTGGGAACAATGAGCAGCTCTTC. Translated: CSVGNNEQLF.

There are many counts of this clonotype. V usage is TRBV6-6 and J usage is TRBJ1-5, with D perhaps TRBD1 (5 bases). Trimming stripped 8 bases from V and 2 bases from J, with 10 bases between. The germline V gene encodes CDR1 MNHNY and CDR2 SVGAGI (reference sequence). The CDR3 has 13 amino acids. DNA for the CDR3: TGTGCCAGCTTTGGGGGGGGCAATCAGCCCCAGCATTTT. It translates to CASFGGGNQPQHF.

This clonotype was seen many times. The chain has TRBV6-2 or TRBV6-3 and TRBJ2-3; either TRBD1 or TRBD2 may supply D (5 bases each). This CDR3 comprises 14 residues. Deletions cut 5 bases from V and 5 bases from J, with 14 bases between. Per germline, CDR1 MNHEY and CDR2 SVGEGT. CDR3 bases: TGTGCCAGCAGTCGGGGCGGCGCCGGAGATACGCAGTATTTT. Translation: CASSRGGAGDTQYF.

As for this clonotype: At one end, the junction sequence differs from germline, possibly due to a read error. The CDR3 sequence is CVSSYTSLAGITDTQYF. CDR3 nucleotide sequence: TGTGTCAGCAGTTACACATCCCTGGCGGGCATCACAGATACGCAGTATTTT. The rearrangement links TRBV6-6 to TRBJ2-3; a weak D match, TRBD2 (5 bases). Germline CDR1 is MNHNY and CDR2 is SVGAGI (reference sequence). The length of the CDR3 is 17 residues.

To note about this clonotype: One base away lies a much larger clone, so this may be a sequencing read error. This chain connects TRBV28 to TRBJ1-1; D is unresolved. CDR1 is MDHEN and CDR2 is SYDVKM in the germline V gene. The CDR3 is made up of 13 amino acids. The CDR3: CANSYPGDTEAFF. DNA of the CDR3: TGTGCCAACAGTTACCCTGGCGACACTGAAGCTTTCTTT.

To note about this clonotype: Since no conserved phenylalanine or tryptophan closes the CDR3, a read error is the likely cause. This chain links TRBV29-1 with TRBJ2-6, with a tentative D call TRBD1 (5 bases). Germline CDR1 is SQVTM and CDR2 is ANQGSEA. The CDR3 runs 12 residues. CDR3 residues: CSVVSGANVLTL. CDR3 coding DNA: TGCAGCGTTGTCTCTGGGGCCAATGTCCTGACTCTC.